Listed below are T cell receptor beta chains from one sample, sequenced in a study of T cells in Graves' hyperthyroidism and ophthalmopathy. Each CDR3 protein is one row after TCRdb ran MiXCR on the multiplex PCR reads. The sample has around 380,000 distinct CDR3 sequences, less than 15% seen once. The source material was blood. Receptors originate from a man aged 25-45 years with Graves' hyperthyroidism that later progressed to Graves' ophthalmopathy. CDR3s include the opening cysteine and the closing phenylalanine or tryptophan. The order of the fields is CDR3 DNA, CDR3 protein, clone size, V gene, D gene, J gene. The D gene is left open where the match is weak. Some rows have no size entry. The others give once, few or many, or a class for an expanded clone.

CDR3 DNA: TGTGCCAGCAGTTACACAGGAATCTACGAGCAGTACTTC
CDR3 protein: CASSYTGIYEQYF
clone size: few
V gene: TRBV6-5
D gene: -
J gene: TRBJ2-7

CDR3 DNA: TGTGCCAGCAGTTCCCGGGTCACCGGGGAGCTGTTTTTT
CDR3 protein: CASSSRVTGELFF
clone size: many
V gene: TRBV6-2/TRBV6-3
D gene: -
J gene: TRBJ2-2

CDR3 DNA: TGCAGTGCTAGAGATCAGATAGCGGGGCACGGGGAGCTGTTTTTT
CDR3 protein: CSARDQIAGHGELFF
clone size: -
V gene: TRBV20-1
D gene: TRBD2
J gene: TRBJ2-2

CDR3 DNA: TGTGCCAGCAATCCGGGACTCACCTACGAGCAGTACTTC
CDR3 protein: CASNPGLTYEQYF
clone size: few
V gene: TRBV6-1
D gene: -
J gene: TRBJ2-7

CDR3 DNA: TGTGCCAGCAGCTATGGCTCTAATTCACCCCTCCACTTT
CDR3 protein: CASSYGSNSPLHF
clone size: few
V gene: TRBV2
D gene: -
J gene: TRBJ1-6

CDR3 DNA: TGTGCCAGTAGTGAACACAGGGGGCCTAGCACAGATACGCAGTATTTT
CDR3 protein: CASSEHRGPSTDTQYF
clone size: -
V gene: TRBV19
D gene: TRBD1
J gene: TRBJ2-3

CDR3 DNA: TGTGCCAGCAGTTTAGGTATCGGGGAGCTGTTTTTT
CDR3 protein: CASSLGIGELFF
clone size: -
V gene: TRBV27
D gene: -
J gene: TRBJ2-2

CDR3 DNA: TGCGCCAGCAGCTTCCCTAGCGGGGGGGCCGGTAATGAGCAGTTCTTC
CDR3 protein: CASSFPSGGAGNEQFF
clone size: -
V gene: TRBV5-1
D gene: TRBD2
J gene: TRBJ2-1

CDR3 DNA: TGTGCCAGCACCCCATCCCCCGGGGAGCTGTTTTTT
CDR3 protein: CASTPSPGELFF
clone size: -
V gene: TRBV28
D gene: -
J gene: TRBJ2-2

CDR3 DNA: TGTGCCAGCAGCCAAGATCACCCCTACGAAGGCAATCAGCCCCAGCATTTT
CDR3 protein: CASSQDHPYEGNQPQHF
clone size: -
V gene: TRBV3-1
D gene: -
J gene: TRBJ1-5

CDR3 DNA: TGTGCCAGCAGTCCTGGGACAGGTCCTGGAAACACCATATATTTT
CDR3 protein: CASSPGTGPGNTIYF
clone size: many
V gene: TRBV27
D gene: TRBD1
J gene: TRBJ1-3

CDR3 DNA: TGTGCCAGCAGCCCACGGGGGGCCCTAAGCTACAATGAGCAGTTCTTC
CDR3 protein: CASSPRGALSYNEQFF
clone size: many
V gene: TRBV6-1
D gene: -
J gene: TRBJ2-1

CDR3 DNA: TGTGCCAGCAGTCCGCCGAGGCGGGGGGGCACAGATACGCAGTATTTT
CDR3 protein: CASSPPRRGGTDTQYF
clone size: many
V gene: TRBV12-3/TRBV12-4
D gene: TRBD2
J gene: TRBJ2-3

CDR3 DNA: TGTGCCAGCAGCTCCTCCGGGACAGGGGGCAGGGTCCGCTCTGGGGCCAACGTCCTGACTTTC
CDR3 protein: CASSSSGTGGRVRSGANVLTF
clone size: once
V gene: TRBV11-3
D gene: TRBD1
J gene: TRBJ2-6

CDR3 DNA: TGTGCCAGCAGTGGGCAGAACACTGAAGCTTTCTTT
CDR3 protein: CASSGQNTEAFF
clone size: many
V gene: TRBV2
D gene: -
J gene: TRBJ1-1

CDR3 DNA: TGTGCCAGCAGTTTACGCGACAGGAGTTCCTACGAGCAGTACTTC
CDR3 protein: CASSLRDRSSYEQYF
clone size: many
V gene: TRBV27
D gene: -
J gene: TRBJ2-7

CDR3 DNA: TGCGCCAGCGGTCCCGAAAGTAACCTACCCGACTACGAGCAGTACTTC
CDR3 protein: CASGPESNLPDYEQYF
clone size: many
V gene: TRBV10-2
D gene: -
J gene: TRBJ2-7

CDR3 DNA: TGTGCCAGCAGCGAAGCGGGGCAGAGCTCCTACGAGCAGTACTTC
CDR3 protein: CASSEAGQSSYEQYF
clone size: many
V gene: TRBV7-2
D gene: TRBD2
J gene: TRBJ2-7

CDR3 DNA: TGTGCCAGCAGCCCGGGACGGGACTATGGCTACACCTTC
CDR3 protein: CASSPGRDYGYTF
clone size: many
V gene: TRBV12-3/TRBV12-4
D gene: -
J gene: TRBJ1-2

CDR3 DNA: TGTGCCAGCAGTCCAACGGGACACCCCGATGCGCAGTTCTTC
CDR3 protein: CASSPTGHPDAQFF
clone size: once
V gene: TRBV12-3/TRBV12-4
D gene: -
J gene: TRBJ2-1

CDR3 DNA: TGTGCCAGCTCCGGGCAAACAGATACGCAGTATTTT
CDR3 protein: CASSGQTDTQYF
clone size: many
V gene: TRBV18
D gene: -
J gene: TRBJ2-3

CDR3 DNA: TGTGCCAGCTACGTCACCCGGGACAGGGATAATTCACCCCTCCACTTT
CDR3 protein: CASYVTRDRDNSPLHF
clone size: many
V gene: TRBV2
D gene: TRBD1
J gene: TRBJ1-6

CDR3 DNA: TGTGCCAGCTCACCAGTCACCGATAATGAAAAACTGTTTTTT
CDR3 protein: CASSPVTDNEKLFF
clone size: many
V gene: TRBV18
D gene: -
J gene: TRBJ1-4

CDR3 DNA: TGTGCCAGTAGTTGGACAGGGGGTGCACATAATTCACCCCTCCACTTT
CDR3 protein: CASSWTGGAHNSPLHF
clone size: -
V gene: TRBV19
D gene: TRBD1
J gene: TRBJ1-6

CDR3 DNA: TGTGCCATCAGTAACCAGGGAAGCAATCAGCCCCAGCATTTT
CDR3 protein: CAISNQGSNQPQHF
clone size: many
V gene: TRBV10-3
D gene: -
J gene: TRBJ1-5

CDR3 DNA: TGTGCCAGCAGCCAGACAGGGGGAGGGTACAATGAGCAGTTCTTC
CDR3 protein: CASSQTGGGYNEQFF
clone size: many
V gene: TRBV7-2
D gene: TRBD1
J gene: TRBJ2-1

CDR3 DNA: TGTGCCAGTAGTATTGGGGACAAAAACATTCAGTACTTC
CDR3 protein: CASSIGDKNIQYF
clone size: few
V gene: TRBV19
D gene: -
J gene: TRBJ2-4

CDR3 DNA: TGTGCCAGCTCACTAGCGGAGCCCTACGAGCAGTACTTC
CDR3 protein: CASSLAEPYEQYF
clone size: few
V gene: TRBV18
D gene: -
J gene: TRBJ2-7

CDR3 DNA: TGTGCCAGCAGCCAAGAGACCGGTAGCGGGGGAGAGACCCAGTACTTC
CDR3 protein: CASSQETGSGGETQYF
clone size: few
V gene: TRBV4-2
D gene: TRBD2
J gene: TRBJ2-5